Listed below are T cell receptor beta chains from one sample, sequenced in a study of T cells in Graves' hyperthyroidism and ophthalmopathy. TCRdb used MiXCR to reprocess the multiplex PCR reads, holding one entry per CDR3 protein. Among a few hundred thousand distinct CDR3 sequences listed, approximately 13% were seen once. The sample taken for sequencing was blood. These receptors were collected from a woman aged 18-29 years with Graves' hyperthyroidism. Both conserved end residues are part of each CDR3. Each record gives: CDR3 DNA, CDR3 protein, V gene, J gene, clone size, D gene. The D gene is left open where the match is weak. The size of a clone is reported for some rows only, either as once, few or many, or as a class for expanded clones.

cdr3_nt: TGTGCCAGCAGTTTAGCAGGGGGTGGGTTTACTGAAGCTTTCTTT
cdr3_aa: CASSLAGGGFTEAFF
v_call: TRBV27
j_call: TRBJ1-1
clone_size: many
d_call: TRBD1

cdr3_nt: TGTGCCAGTAGTATAGTTAGCGGACCAGCCAATGAGCAGTTCTTC
cdr3_aa: CASSIVSGPANEQFF
v_call: TRBV19
j_call: TRBJ2-1
clone_size: NA
d_call: NA

cdr3_nt: TGTGCCAGCAGTTCTTGGACAGGAGGGGGAAAAACTGAAGCTTTCTTT
cdr3_aa: CASSSWTGGGKTEAFF
v_call: TRBV6-1
j_call: TRBJ1-1
clone_size: NA
d_call: TRBD1

cdr3_nt: TGCAGTGCTAGTGGACGGGGACTAGTATTGAAAGATACGCAGTATTTT
cdr3_aa: CSASGRGLVLKDTQYF
v_call: TRBV20-1
j_call: TRBJ2-3
clone_size: few
d_call: TRBD2

cdr3_nt: TGTGCCAGCGGCCTAGCGGGAGGGGTAAAAGAGACCCAGTACTTC
cdr3_aa: CASGLAGGVKETQYF
v_call: TRBV9
j_call: TRBJ2-5
clone_size: NA
d_call: TRBD2

cdr3_nt: TGTGCCATCAGTGAGTCCTCGACAGGGAATGAAAAACTGTTTTTT
cdr3_aa: CAISESSTGNEKLFF
v_call: TRBV10-3
j_call: TRBJ1-4
clone_size: many
d_call: TRBD1

cdr3_nt: TGCAGCGCCCTAAGTGGGGGCCGCGCAGATACGCAGTATTTT
cdr3_aa: CSALSGGRADTQYF
v_call: TRBV29-1
j_call: TRBJ2-3
clone_size: few
d_call: NA

cdr3_nt: TGTGCCAGCAGCCAAGTAGGGGAGGTCACTGAAGCTTTCTTT
cdr3_aa: CASSQVGEVTEAFF
v_call: TRBV4-2
j_call: TRBJ1-1
clone_size: NA
d_call: NA

cdr3_nt: TGTGCCTGGAGTGTAACTGGGACAGGGGGCAATGGCTACACCTTC
cdr3_aa: CAWSVTGTGGNGYTF
v_call: TRBV30
j_call: TRBJ1-2
clone_size: few
d_call: TRBD1

cdr3_nt: TGTGCCAGCAGACCCACGACAGGGGGCGGTTTGCGCGAGACCCAGTACTTC
cdr3_aa: CASRPTTGGGLRETQYF
v_call: TRBV6-1
j_call: TRBJ2-5
clone_size: many
d_call: TRBD1

cdr3_nt: TGTGCCAGCAGCTTCAGCGGTGGGCAGTTCTTC
cdr3_aa: CASSFSGGQFF
v_call: TRBV11-2
j_call: TRBJ2-1
clone_size: many
d_call: NA

cdr3_nt: TGTGCCAGTAGTATTACCCAGGGGGCCAATCAGCCCCAGCATTTT
cdr3_aa: CASSITQGANQPQHF
v_call: TRBV19
j_call: TRBJ1-5
clone_size: once
d_call: TRBD1

cdr3_nt: TGTGCCAGCAGCGATACTAGCGGGAGGACCCATACGCAGTATTTT
cdr3_aa: CASSDTSGRTHTQYF
v_call: TRBV9
j_call: TRBJ2-3
clone_size: few
d_call: TRBD2

cdr3_nt: TGTGCCAGCAGCGTAGACGGGGCCGATCAGCCCCAGCATTTT
cdr3_aa: CASSVDGADQPQHF
v_call: TRBV9
j_call: TRBJ1-5
clone_size: NA
d_call: NA

cdr3_nt: TGTGCCAGCAGCTACTCCTCAGGGGAGAATCAGCCCCAGCATTTT
cdr3_aa: CASSYSSGENQPQHF
v_call: TRBV7-8
j_call: TRBJ1-5
clone_size: many
d_call: NA

cdr3_nt: TGTGCCAGCAGCTTATCCGGAGCGAGATCCCGCAGGGGTCCCTACGAGCAGTACTTC
cdr3_aa: CASSLSGARSRRGPYEQYF
v_call: TRBV7-9
j_call: TRBJ2-7
clone_size: NA
d_call: NA

cdr3_nt: TGTGCCAGCAGTTTACTCCCCCCGACTGCCTCAGATACGCAGTATTTT
cdr3_aa: CASSLLPPTASDTQYF
v_call: TRBV27
j_call: TRBJ2-3
clone_size: many
d_call: NA

cdr3_nt: TGTGCCAGCAGCTTAGAGATCCGGCAGGAGCCGGCCACTGAAGCTTTCTTT
cdr3_aa: CASSLEIRQEPATEAFF
v_call: TRBV11-3
j_call: TRBJ1-1
clone_size: many
d_call: NA

cdr3_nt: TGTGCCAGCAGCTCGGGACCAAACTACGAGCAGTACTTC
cdr3_aa: CASSSGPNYEQYF
v_call: TRBV7-6
j_call: TRBJ2-7
clone_size: NA
d_call: NA

cdr3_nt: TGTGCCAGCAGTTTACGGGGCCCTCCCAGTGAGCAGTTCTTC
cdr3_aa: CASSLRGPPSEQFF
v_call: TRBV28
j_call: TRBJ2-1
clone_size: many
d_call: NA

cdr3_nt: TGTGCCAGCAGCTTAGATTTTGCCGGGGAGCTGTTTTTT
cdr3_aa: CASSLDFAGELFF
v_call: TRBV11-3
j_call: TRBJ2-2
clone_size: few
d_call: NA

cdr3_nt: TGTGCCACCAGCAGAGATTTAGATATAGCAGGGGCTGGCTACACCTTC
cdr3_aa: CATSRDLDIAGAGYTF
v_call: TRBV15
j_call: TRBJ1-2
clone_size: NA
d_call: NA

cdr3_nt: TGCGCCAGCAGCCAAGAACTCTTGGATCAGCCCCAGCATTTT
cdr3_aa: CASSQELLDQPQHF
v_call: TRBV4-3
j_call: TRBJ1-5
clone_size: few
d_call: NA

cdr3_nt: TGTGCCATCAGTGAGTTTGCTCGGGGGACGGGTGGCAATGAGCAGTTCTTC
cdr3_aa: CAISEFARGTGGNEQFF
v_call: TRBV10-3
j_call: TRBJ2-1
clone_size: NA
d_call: NA

cdr3_nt: TGTGCCAGCAGTTTAGGGGGGGTGGGGTATGGCTACACCTTC
cdr3_aa: CASSLGGVGYGYTF
v_call: TRBV27
j_call: TRBJ1-2
clone_size: many
d_call: NA

cdr3_nt: TGTGCCTGGAATACGGGCTCCTACGAGCAGTACTTC
cdr3_aa: CAWNTGSYEQYF
v_call: TRBV30
j_call: TRBJ2-7
clone_size: few
d_call: NA

cdr3_nt: TGTGCCAGCAGTCTACAGGGGGGGATGAAGGGAGAGACCCAGTACTTC
cdr3_aa: CASSLQGGMKGETQYF
v_call: TRBV28
j_call: TRBJ2-5
clone_size: many
d_call: NA

cdr3_nt: TGTGCCAGCAGCTTAGCGTCGACTAGCGGGAGAGATACGCAGTATTTT
cdr3_aa: CASSLASTSGRDTQYF
v_call: TRBV7-9
j_call: TRBJ2-3
clone_size: many
d_call: TRBD2

cdr3_nt: TGCAGTGCTAGAGATCCCAGGGGGAACTACGAGCAGTACTTC
cdr3_aa: CSARDPRGNYEQYF
v_call: TRBV20-1
j_call: TRBJ2-7
clone_size: NA
d_call: TRBD1

cdr3_nt: TGTGCCAGCAGCCAAGCAGATTCCCCTGAAAAACTGTTTTTT
cdr3_aa: CASSQADSPEKLFF
v_call: TRBV4-2
j_call: TRBJ1-4
clone_size: NA
d_call: NA

cdr3_nt: TGCAGCGCCCGGACAGGGGGGGAGACCCAGTACTTC
cdr3_aa: CSARTGGETQYF
v_call: TRBV29-1
j_call: TRBJ2-5
clone_size: NA
d_call: TRBD1